This T cell receptor beta chain was captured by sequencing in a study of OX40 agonist ivuxolimab in advanced cancers. Study details: Three patients had partial responses: one hepatocellular carcinoma, two cutaneous melanoma. General study points: Clonal expansion by week 6 occurred in CD4+ and CD8+ blood T cells (at 0.1 to 3.0 mg/kg). Compared with CD4+, CD8+ T cells on average had more expanded clones.

No patient had autoimmune disease or received systemic immunosuppression. In the case of this clone: As yet, its antigen is unknown.

Produced via immunoSEQ multiplex PCR; TCRdb's table is partial and in-frame only. The sample has around 93,000 clones, around nine tenths seen once. Trimming removed 5 bases at V and 7 bases at J, with 21 bases between. This CDR3 is built from 15 residues. CDR1 and CDR2 (germline): SEHNR, FQNEAQ (reference sequence). The sequences come from CD4+ or CD8+ T cells sorted from blood, collected in a trial of the OX40 agonist ivuxolimab. The chain couples TRBV7-9 to TRBJ2-7, with TRBD2 as a possible D gene (6 bases). This clonotype was sampled from an adult with an advanced solid tumor such as melanoma, head and neck, liver or kidney cancer. The CDR3 DNA follows: TGTGCCAGCAGCGCCTCGCGGGCTCCGGGGGAGGAGCAGTACTTC. Translated: CASSASRAPGEEQYF. Combining the CDR3 with reference TRBV7-9 and TRBJ2-7 gives the whole variable domain DTGVSQNPRHKITKRGQNVTFRCDPISEHNRLYWYRQTLGQGPEFLTYFQNEAQLEKSRLLSDRFSAERPKGSFSTLEIQRTEQGDSAMYLCASSASRAPGEEQYFGPGTRLTVT.